The clone carrying this T cell receptor beta chain was counted a few times. The antigen remains unidentified. As for time point: late sampling 161 to 241 days after vaccination in three convalescent patients. Specified treatment: approximately nine-day PBMC culture with coronavirus spike peptide pools or control peptides (ViraFEST assay). ViraFEST sequenced TCRs after peptide-pool expansion of antigen-specific T cells. The CDR3 length is 12 residues. Germline V gene data show CDR1 as DFQATT and CDR2 as SNEGSKA (reference sequence). V lost 2 bases to trimming and J lost 5 bases, with 9 bases between them. Cultured CD4+ T cell DNA underwent sequencing with the Oncomine TCR Beta short-read assay. Each CDR3 protein gets one entry after TCRdb re-called the PCR reads with MiXCR. The table lists tens of thousands of distinct CDR3 sequences, about 31% of them singletons. The data were obtained in a study of vaccination and CD4 T cells after COVID-19. Study context: Convalescent persons amounted to six males plus four females, two of whom were Hispanic.

The source is a human donor who had recovered from COVID-19. The rearrangement joins TRBV20-1 to TRBJ2-5; D not resolved. The sequencing here drew on CD4+ T cells from blood, cultured in vitro, taken about 7 months after SARS-CoV-2 vaccination. The CDR3, as DNA: TGCAGTGCTAGAAAAGCACGGGAGACCCAGTACTTC. Translating gives CSARKARETQYF.